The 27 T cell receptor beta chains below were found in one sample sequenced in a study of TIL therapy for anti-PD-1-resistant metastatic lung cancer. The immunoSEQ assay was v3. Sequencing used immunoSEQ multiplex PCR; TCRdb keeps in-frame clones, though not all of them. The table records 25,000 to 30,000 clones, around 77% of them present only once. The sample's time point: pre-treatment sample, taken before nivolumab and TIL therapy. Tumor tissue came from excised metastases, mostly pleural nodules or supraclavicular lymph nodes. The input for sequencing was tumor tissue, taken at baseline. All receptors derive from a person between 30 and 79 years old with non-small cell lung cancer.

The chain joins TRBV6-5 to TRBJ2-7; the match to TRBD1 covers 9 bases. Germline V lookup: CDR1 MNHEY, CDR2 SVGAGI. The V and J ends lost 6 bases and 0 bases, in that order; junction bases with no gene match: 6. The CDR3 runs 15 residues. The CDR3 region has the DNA TGTGCCAGCAGCTCCGACAGGGGGATCTCCTACGAGCAGTACTTC. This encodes CASSSDRGISYEQYF.

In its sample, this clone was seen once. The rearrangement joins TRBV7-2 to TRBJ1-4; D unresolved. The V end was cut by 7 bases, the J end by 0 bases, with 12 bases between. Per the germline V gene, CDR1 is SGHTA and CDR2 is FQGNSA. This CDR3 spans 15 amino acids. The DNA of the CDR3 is TGTGCCAGCATATTAGGACCAGCAACTAATGAAAAACTGTTTTTT. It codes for CASILGPATNEKLFF.

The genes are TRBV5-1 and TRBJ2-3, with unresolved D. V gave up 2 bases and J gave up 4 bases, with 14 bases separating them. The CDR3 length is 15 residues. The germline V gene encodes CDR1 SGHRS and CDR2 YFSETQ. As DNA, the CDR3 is TGCGCCAGCAGCTTTATCGGTCTTCCGGCAGATACGCAGTATTTT. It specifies CASSFIGLPADTQYF.

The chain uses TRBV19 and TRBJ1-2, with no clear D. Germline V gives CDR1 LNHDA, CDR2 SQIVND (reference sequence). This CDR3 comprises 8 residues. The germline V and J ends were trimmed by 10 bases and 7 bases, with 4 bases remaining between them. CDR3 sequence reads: CATGGYTF. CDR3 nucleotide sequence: TGTGCCACAGGTGGCTACACCTTC.

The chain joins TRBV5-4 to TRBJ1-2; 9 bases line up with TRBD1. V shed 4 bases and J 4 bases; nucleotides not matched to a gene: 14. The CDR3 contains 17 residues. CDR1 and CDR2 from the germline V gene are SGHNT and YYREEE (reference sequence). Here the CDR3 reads CASSPRLTGGRGYGYTF. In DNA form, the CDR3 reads TGTGCCAGCAGCCCAAGATTGACAGGGGGGAGGGGCTATGGCTACACCTTC.

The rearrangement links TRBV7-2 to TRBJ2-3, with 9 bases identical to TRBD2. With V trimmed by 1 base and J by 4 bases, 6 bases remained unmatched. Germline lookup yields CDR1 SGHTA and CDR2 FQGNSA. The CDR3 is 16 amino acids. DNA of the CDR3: TGTGCCAGCAGCTTAGGTCAGGGACTAGCTCCAGATACGCAGTATTTT. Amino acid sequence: CASSLGQGLAPDTQYF.

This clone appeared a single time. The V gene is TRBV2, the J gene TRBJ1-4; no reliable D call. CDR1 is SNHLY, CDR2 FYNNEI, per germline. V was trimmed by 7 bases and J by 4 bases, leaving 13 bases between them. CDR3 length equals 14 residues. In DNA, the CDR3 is TGTGCCAGCAACTGGGGAGCCGATAATGAAAAACTGTTTTTT. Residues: CASNWGADNEKLFF.

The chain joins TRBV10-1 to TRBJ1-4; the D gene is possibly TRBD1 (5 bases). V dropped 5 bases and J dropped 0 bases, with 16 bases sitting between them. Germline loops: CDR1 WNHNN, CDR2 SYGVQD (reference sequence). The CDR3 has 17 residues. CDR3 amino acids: CASSYQGVATTNEKLFF. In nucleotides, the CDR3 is TGCGCCAGCAGTTACCAAGGGGTGGCCACAACTAATGAAAAACTGTTTTTT.

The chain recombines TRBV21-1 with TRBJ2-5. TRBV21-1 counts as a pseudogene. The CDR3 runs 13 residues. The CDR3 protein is CASSRKYQETQYF. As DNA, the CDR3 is TGTGCCAGCAGCCGAAAGTACCAAGAGACCCAGTACTTC.

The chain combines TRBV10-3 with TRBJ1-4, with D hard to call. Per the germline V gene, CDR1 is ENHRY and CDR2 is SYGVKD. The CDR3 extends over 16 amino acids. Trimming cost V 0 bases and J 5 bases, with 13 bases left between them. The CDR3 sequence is CAISESVPGGNEKLFF. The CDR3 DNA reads TGTGCCATCAGTGAGTCGGTGCCGGGAGGAAATGAAAAACTGTTTTTT.

This CDR3 is CSVETGTDYGYTF. The CDR3 DNA sequence: TGCAGCGTTGAAACAGGGACAGACTATGGCTACACCTTC. The chain is built from TRBV29-1 and TRBJ1-2; 7 nucleotides agree with TRBD1. Germline trimming cut 2 bases from V and 3 bases from J; bases unmatched to any gene: 3. Per germline, CDR1 SQVTM and CDR2 ANQGSEA. The CDR3 contains 13 residues.

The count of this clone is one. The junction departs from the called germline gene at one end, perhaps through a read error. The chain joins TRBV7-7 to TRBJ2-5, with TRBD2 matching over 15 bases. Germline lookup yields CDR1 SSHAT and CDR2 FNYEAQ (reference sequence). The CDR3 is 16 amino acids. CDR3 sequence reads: CASSAGLAGGSETQYF. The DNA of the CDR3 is TGTGCTAGCAGCGCGGGACTAGCGGGGGGTAGTGAGACCCAGTACTTC.

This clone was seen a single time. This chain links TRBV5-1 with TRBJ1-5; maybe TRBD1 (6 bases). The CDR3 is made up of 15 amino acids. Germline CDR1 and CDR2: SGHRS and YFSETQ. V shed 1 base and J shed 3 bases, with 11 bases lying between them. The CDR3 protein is CASSLWAGDNQPQHF. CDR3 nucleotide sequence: TGCGCCAGCAGCTTGTGGGCAGGGGACAATCAGCCCCAGCATTTT.

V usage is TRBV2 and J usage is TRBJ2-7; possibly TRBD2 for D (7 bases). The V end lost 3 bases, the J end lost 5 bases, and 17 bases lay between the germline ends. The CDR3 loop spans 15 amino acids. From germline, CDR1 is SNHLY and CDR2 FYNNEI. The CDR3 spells CASSDYARGGNEQYF. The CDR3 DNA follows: TGTGCCAGCAGTGACTACGCTAGGGGGGGAAACGAGCAGTACTTC.

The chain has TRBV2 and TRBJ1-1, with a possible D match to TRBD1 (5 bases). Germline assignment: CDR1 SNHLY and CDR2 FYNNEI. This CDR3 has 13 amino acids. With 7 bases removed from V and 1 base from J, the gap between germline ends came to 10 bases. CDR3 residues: CASNSGQNTEAFF. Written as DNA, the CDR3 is TGTGCCAGCAACTCAGGGCAGAACACTGAAGCTTTCTTT.

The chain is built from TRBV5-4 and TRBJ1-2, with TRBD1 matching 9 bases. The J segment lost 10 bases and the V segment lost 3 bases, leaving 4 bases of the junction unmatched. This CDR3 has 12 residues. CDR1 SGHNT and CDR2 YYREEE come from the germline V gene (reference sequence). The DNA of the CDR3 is TGTGCCAGCAGCTGGGACAGGGATACCTACACCTTC. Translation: CASSWDRDTYTF. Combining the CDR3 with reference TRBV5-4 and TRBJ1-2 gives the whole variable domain ETGVTQSPTHLIKTRGQQVTLRCSSQSGHNTVSWYQQALGQGPQFIFQYYREEENGRGNFPPRFSGLQFPNYSSELNVNALELDDSALYLCASSWDRDTYTFGSGTRLTVV.

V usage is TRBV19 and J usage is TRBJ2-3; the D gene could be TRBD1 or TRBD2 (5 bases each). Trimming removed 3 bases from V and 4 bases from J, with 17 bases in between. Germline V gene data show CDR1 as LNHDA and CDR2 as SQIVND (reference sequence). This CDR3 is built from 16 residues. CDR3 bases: TGTGCCAGTAGTATTGGGGCTGGGGGTGGGGCAGATACGCAGTATTTT. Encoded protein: CASSIGAGGGADTQYF. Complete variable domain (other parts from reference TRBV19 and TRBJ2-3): DGGITQSPKYLFRKEGQNVTLSCEQNLNHDAMYWYRQDPGQGLRLIYYSQIVNDFQKGDIAEGYSVSREKKESFPLTVTSAQKNPTAFYLCASSIGAGGGADTQYFGPGTRLTVL.

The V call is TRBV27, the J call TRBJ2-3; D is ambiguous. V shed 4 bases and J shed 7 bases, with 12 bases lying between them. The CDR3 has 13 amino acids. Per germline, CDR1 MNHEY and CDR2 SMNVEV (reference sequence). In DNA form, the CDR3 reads TGTGCCAGCAGTTCCCCCTGGCCCTATACGCAGTATTTT. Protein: CASSSPWPYTQYF.

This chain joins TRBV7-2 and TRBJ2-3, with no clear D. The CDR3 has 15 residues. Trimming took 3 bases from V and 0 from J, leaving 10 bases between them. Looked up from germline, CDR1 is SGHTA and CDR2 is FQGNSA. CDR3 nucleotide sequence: TGTGCCAGCAGCTTGGATCGGGCGAGCACAGATACGCAGTATTTT. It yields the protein CASSLDRASTDTQYF.

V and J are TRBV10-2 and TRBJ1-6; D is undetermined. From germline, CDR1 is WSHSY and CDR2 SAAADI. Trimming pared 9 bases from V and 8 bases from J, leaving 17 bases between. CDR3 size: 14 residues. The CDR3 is CASKQAAGDSPLHF. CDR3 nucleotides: TGCGCCAGTAAACAAGCGGCAGGTGATTCACCCCTCCACTTT.

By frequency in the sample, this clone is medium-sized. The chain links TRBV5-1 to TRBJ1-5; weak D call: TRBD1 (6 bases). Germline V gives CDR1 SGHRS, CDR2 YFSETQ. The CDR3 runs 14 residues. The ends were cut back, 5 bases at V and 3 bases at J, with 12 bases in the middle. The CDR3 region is CASSQGGANQPQHF. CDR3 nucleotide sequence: TGCGCCAGCAGTCAAGGGGGGGCCAATCAGCCCCAGCATTTT.

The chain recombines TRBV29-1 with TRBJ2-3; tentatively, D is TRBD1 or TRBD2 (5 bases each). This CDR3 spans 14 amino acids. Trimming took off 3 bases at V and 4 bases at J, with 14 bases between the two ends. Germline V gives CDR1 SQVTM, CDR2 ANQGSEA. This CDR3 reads CSVDGAGGADTQYF. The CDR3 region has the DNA TGCAGCGTTGACGGGGCAGGAGGCGCAGATACGCAGTATTTT.

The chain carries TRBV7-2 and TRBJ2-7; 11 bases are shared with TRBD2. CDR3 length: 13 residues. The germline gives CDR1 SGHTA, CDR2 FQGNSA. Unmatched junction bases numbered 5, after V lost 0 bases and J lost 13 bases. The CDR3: CASSLASGGALYF. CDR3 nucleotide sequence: TGTGCCAGCAGCTTAGCTAGCGGGGGGGCCCTTTACTTC. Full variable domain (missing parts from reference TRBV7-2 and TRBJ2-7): GAGVSQSPSNKVTEKGKDVELRCDPISGHTALYWYRQSLGQGLEFLIYFQGNSAPDKSGLPSDRFSAERTGGSVSTLTIQRTQQEDSAVYLCASSLASGGALYFGPGTRLTVT.

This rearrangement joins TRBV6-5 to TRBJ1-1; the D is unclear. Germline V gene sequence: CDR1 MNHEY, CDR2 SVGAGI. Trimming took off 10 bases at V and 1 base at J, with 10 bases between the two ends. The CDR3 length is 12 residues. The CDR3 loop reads CATHRQNTEAFF. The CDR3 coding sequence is TGTGCCACCCATAGACAGAACACTGAAGCTTTCTTT.

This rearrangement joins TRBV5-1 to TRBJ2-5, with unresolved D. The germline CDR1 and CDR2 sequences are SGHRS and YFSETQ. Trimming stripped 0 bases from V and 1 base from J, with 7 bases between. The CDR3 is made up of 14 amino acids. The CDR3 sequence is CASSLDPVQETQYF. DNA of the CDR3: TGCGCCAGCAGCTTGGACCCGGTCCAAGAGACCCAGTACTTC.

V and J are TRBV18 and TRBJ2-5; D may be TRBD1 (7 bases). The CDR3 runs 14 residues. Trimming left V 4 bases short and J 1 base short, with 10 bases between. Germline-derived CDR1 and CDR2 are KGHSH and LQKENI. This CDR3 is CASSRQGLQETQYF. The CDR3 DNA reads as TGTGCCAGCTCACGACAGGGACTCCAAGAGACCCAGTACTTC.

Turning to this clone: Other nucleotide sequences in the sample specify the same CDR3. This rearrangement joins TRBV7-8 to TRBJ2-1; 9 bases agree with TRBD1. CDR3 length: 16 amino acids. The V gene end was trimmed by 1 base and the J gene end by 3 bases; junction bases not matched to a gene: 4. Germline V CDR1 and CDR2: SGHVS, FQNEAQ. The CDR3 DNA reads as TGTGCCAGCAGCTTAGTAACAGGGGGCTACTACAATGAGCAGTTCTTC. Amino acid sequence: CASSLVTGGYYNEQFF.